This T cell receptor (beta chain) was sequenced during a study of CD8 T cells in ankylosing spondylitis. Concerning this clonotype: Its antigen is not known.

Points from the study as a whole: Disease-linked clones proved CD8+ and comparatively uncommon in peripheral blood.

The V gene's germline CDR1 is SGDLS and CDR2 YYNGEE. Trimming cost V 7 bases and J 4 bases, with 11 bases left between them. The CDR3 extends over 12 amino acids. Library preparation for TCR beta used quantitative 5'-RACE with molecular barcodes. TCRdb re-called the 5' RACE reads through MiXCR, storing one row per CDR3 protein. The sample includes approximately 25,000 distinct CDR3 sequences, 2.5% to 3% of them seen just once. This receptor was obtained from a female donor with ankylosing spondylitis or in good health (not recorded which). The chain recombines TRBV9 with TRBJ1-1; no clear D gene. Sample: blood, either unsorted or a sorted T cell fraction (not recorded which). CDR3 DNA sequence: TGTGCCAGCGGCACAGAGAGCACTGAAGCTTTCTTT. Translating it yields CASGTESTEAFF.